These 14 T cell receptor beta chains originate from one sample sequenced in a study of graft-versus-host responses after intestinal transplantation. These receptors' targets are unknown. Generated by immunoSEQ multiplex PCR, the TCRdb table keeps only in-frame clones and is missing some. Of approximately 90,000 clones detected, 75% to 95% appear once; the ten largest clones hold around 6%. Here the sequenced sample was unstimulated CD8+ T cells sorted from spleen or lymph node cells, taken before intestinal transplant. These receptors all come from a human donor who received an intestinal transplant.

The rearrangement uses TRBV11-2 and TRBJ2-7; D tentatively reads TRBD1 or TRBD2 (5 bases each). The germline V gene has CDR1 SGHAT and CDR2 FQNNGV. V was cut by 5 bases and J by 6 bases, with 17 bases left in between. The CDR3 has 14 residues. The CDR3 reads CASSPRAPGGEQYF. CDR3 DNA: TGTGCCAGCAGCCCCAGGGCCCCTGGGGGCGAGCAGTACTTC.

The table lists this clone with a count of one. The V call is TRBV11-2, the J call TRBJ2-5; TRBD2 matches 8 bases. Losses at the gene ends were 8 bases for V and 2 bases for J; bases not matched to a gene: 1. CDR1 is SGHAT, CDR2 FQNNGV, per germline. This CDR3 has 12 residues. The CDR3 region has the DNA TGTGCCAGCCGACTAGCGCAAGAGACCCAGTACTTC. It specifies CASRLAQETQYF.

This clone was seen only a few times. The rearrangement joins TRBV7-6 to TRBJ1-6; 7 bases align to TRBD1. The J segment lost 7 bases and the V segment lost 4 bases, leaving 4 bases of the junction unmatched. The CDR3 contains 14 residues. CDR1 and CDR2 (germline): SGHVS, FNYEAQ. The CDR3 is CASSSTGNNSPLHF. Written as DNA, the CDR3 is TGTGCCAGCAGCTCGACAGGGAACAATTCACCCCTCCACTTT.

J is TRBJ1-1 and V is TRBV6-5; D is ambiguous. CDR1 is MNHEY, CDR2 SVGAGI, per germline. The germline V and J ends were trimmed by 0 bases and 6 bases, with 8 bases remaining between them. This CDR3 is built from 13 residues. CDR3 in DNA: TGTGCCAGCAGTTACTCGGATGCGGCTGAAGCTTTCTTT. Translation: CASSYSDAAEAFF.

This chain joins TRBV5-1 and TRBJ2-6; TRBD2 might be the D (7 bases). In germline, CDR1 is SGHRS, CDR2 YFSETQ. This CDR3 contains 14 residues. V gave up 4 bases and J gave up 4 bases, with 9 bases separating them. CDR3 nucleotide sequence: TGCGCCAGCAGCCGGGGGGCCGGGGCCAACGTCCTGACTTTC. Protein product: CASSRGAGANVLTF.

This clone was detected once. The chain recombines TRBV5-1 with TRBJ2-7; D is undetermined. CDR1 and CDR2 from the germline V gene are SGHRS and YFSETQ. The CDR3 has 13 residues. Trimming cost V 2 bases and J 3 bases, with 9 bases left between them. CDR3 protein: CASSLTPNYEQYF. Here the CDR3 DNA reads TGCGCCAGCAGCTTAACTCCGAACTACGAGCAGTACTTC.

This chain links TRBV6-5 with TRBJ1-1; D unclear. The CDR3 sequence is 12 residues long. Germline assignment: CDR1 MNHEY and CDR2 SVGAGI. The ends were cut back, 0 bases at V and 7 bases at J, with 6 bases in the middle. The DNA for the CDR3 is TGTGCCAGCAGTTACTCGACGGGTGAAGCTTTCTTT. Protein: CASSYSTGEAFF.

The V gene is TRBV2, the J gene TRBJ2-1, with D possibly TRBD2 on 7 matching bases. The ends were cut back, 11 bases at V and 6 bases at J, with 14 bases in the middle. The germline CDR1 and CDR2 sequences are SNHLY and FYNNEI. The CDR3 length is 12 residues. CDR3 amino acids: CARGASSNEQFF. The CDR3 nucleotides are TGTGCCCGGGGGGCTAGCAGCAATGAGCAGTTCTTC.

The chain carries TRBV7-3 and TRBJ2-1; a possible D gene is TRBD1 (5 bases). The CDR3 spans 14 residues. The V and J ends lost 1 base and 8 bases respectively, with 12 bases between them. The germline V gene encodes CDR1 SGHTA and CDR2 FQGTGA. CDR3 sequence (DNA): TGTGCCAGCAGCTTAAGCCCAATAGGGGATGAGCAGTTCTTC. Translated, it gives CASSLSPIGDEQFF.

This clone has a single count. At the DNA level, this CDR3 is encoded by other sequences in the same sample as well. The chain joins TRBV7-2 to TRBJ2-7; 9 bases match TRBD1. CDR1 is SGHTA and CDR2 is FQGNSA in the germline V gene. The V segment lost 1 base and the J segment 4 bases; nucleotides outside the gene matches: 2. This CDR3 comprises 14 residues. The CDR3, as DNA: TGTGCCAGCAGCTTAGGGGGACAGGGATACGAGCAGTACTTC. Translation: CASSLGGQGYEQYF.

CDR3: CASSPGTGGEQYF. As DNA, the CDR3 is TGTGCCAGCAGCCCGGGGACAGGGGGAGAGCAGTACTTC. V gene TRBV11-3 combines with J gene TRBJ2-7; 11 nucleotides agree with TRBD1. The J segment lost 7 bases and the V segment lost 5 bases, leaving 4 bases of the junction unmatched. This CDR3 is 13 amino acids long. CDR1 is SGHNT, CDR2 YENEEA, per germline.

This chain links TRBV11-2 with TRBJ2-3, with D tentatively TRBD2 (5 bases). There are 13 residues in the CDR3. Germline values: CDR1 SGHAT, CDR2 FQNNGV. Trimming took 2 bases from V and 6 from J, leaving 9 bases between them. CDR3 DNA: TGTGCCAGCAGCTTACTGGCGGGCGATACGCAGTATTTT. It translates to CASSLLAGDTQYF. The full variable domain, rest sourced from reference TRBV11-2 and TRBJ2-3, is EAGVAQSPRYKIIEKRQSVAFWCNPISGHATLYWYQQILGQGPKLLIQFQNNGVVDDSQLPKDRFSAERLKGVDSTLKIQPAKLEDSAVYLCASSLLAGDTQYFGPGTRLTVL.

This sequence joins TRBV10-3 and TRBJ2-7; D is possibly TRBD1 or TRBD2 (5 bases each). Germline V gene sequence: CDR1 ENHRY, CDR2 SYGVKD. The length of the CDR3 is 14 residues. Trimming removed 3 bases at V and 5 bases at J, with 14 bases between. Written as DNA, the CDR3 is TGTGCCATCAGTGACGACATGGGGGTCGACGAGCAGTACTTC. It yields the protein CAISDDMGVDEQYF.

J is TRBJ2-7 and V is TRBV9, with D unresolved. The V and J ends lost 4 bases and 4 bases respectively, with 9 bases between them. The CDR3 length is 12 residues. Germline V gene data show CDR1 as SGDLS and CDR2 as YYNGEE. CDR3 region: CASSPSSYEQYF. CDR3 bases: TGTGCCAGCAGCCCGAGCTCTTACGAGCAGTACTTC.